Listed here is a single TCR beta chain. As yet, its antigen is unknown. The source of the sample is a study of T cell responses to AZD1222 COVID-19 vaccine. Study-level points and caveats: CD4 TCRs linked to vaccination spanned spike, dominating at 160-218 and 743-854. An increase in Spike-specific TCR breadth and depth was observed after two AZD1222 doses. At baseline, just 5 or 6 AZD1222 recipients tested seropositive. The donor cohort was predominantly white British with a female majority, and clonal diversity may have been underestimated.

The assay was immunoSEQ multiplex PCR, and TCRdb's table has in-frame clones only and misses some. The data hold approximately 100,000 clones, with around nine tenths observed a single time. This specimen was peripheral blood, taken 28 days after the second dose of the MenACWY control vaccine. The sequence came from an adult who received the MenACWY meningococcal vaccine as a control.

CDR3 in DNA: TGTGCCAGCAGCTTATACAGGGGAAGTTTCCCCGAGCAGTACTTC. It encodes CASSLYRGSFPEQYF. The chain recombines TRBV13 with TRBJ2-7, with 7 bases aligning to TRBD1. CDR1 is PRHDT, CDR2 FYEKMQ, per germline (reference sequence). The CDR3 has 15 amino acids. V trimming: 2 bases; J trimming: 6 bases; junction bases outside the gene matches: 10.